This T cell receptor (beta chain) was documented in a study of T cells in Graves' hyperthyroidism and ophthalmopathy. Broader study findings: In the blood, most expanded thyroid clonotypes above 0.001 appeared as well.

The junction had 12 bases not matched to a gene; V was cut back by 5 bases and J by 9 bases. There are 15 residues in the CDR3. The V gene's germline CDR1 is MGHRA and CDR2 YSYEKL. Notes on this clonotype: Its antigen remains unknown.

TCR beta CDR3 sequences were amplified from RNA transcripts. The TCR CDR3 first-round RT-PCR relied on the HTBI primer set. TCRdb re-called the multiplex PCR reads through MiXCR, storing one row per CDR3 protein. Counted here are some 550,000 distinct CDR3 sequences, less than 25% occurring once; the ten biggest clones make up around 27%. The TCR comes from a man aged 18 to 29 with Graves' hyperthyroidism. Sequencing used blood. The V gene is TRBV4-1, the J gene TRBJ1-2, with 10 nucleotides matching TRBD1. CDR3 coding DNA: TGCGCCAGCAGCAAACCCGGGACAGGGGAGAAGCGCTACACCTTC. It specifies CASSKPGTGEKRYTF.